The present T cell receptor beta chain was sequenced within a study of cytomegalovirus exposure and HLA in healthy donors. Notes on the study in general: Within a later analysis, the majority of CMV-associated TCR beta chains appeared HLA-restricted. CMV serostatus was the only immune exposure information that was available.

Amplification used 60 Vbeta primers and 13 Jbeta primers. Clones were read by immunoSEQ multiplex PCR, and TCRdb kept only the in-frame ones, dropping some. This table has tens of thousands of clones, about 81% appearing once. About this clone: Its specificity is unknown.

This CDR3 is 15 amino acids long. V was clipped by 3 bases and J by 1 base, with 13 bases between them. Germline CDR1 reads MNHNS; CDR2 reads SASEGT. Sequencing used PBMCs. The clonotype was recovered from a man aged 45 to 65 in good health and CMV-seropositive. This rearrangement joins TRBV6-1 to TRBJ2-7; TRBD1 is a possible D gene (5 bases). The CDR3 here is CASSDRAGKSYEQYF. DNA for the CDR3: TGTGCCAGCAGTGATAGGGCAGGGAAGTCCTACGAGCAGTACTTC.